This T cell receptor beta chain derives from a study of blood T cell repertoires in COVID-19 (dated by TCRdb to 2020 to 2022). With regard to the full study: Samples covering the acute and convalescent phases of COVID-19 were provided by collaborators in the United States, Italy and Spain. The material from the prospective study consisted of cDNA or gDNA derived from T cells, B-cell-depleted T cells, or PBMCs. The dataset comprised deeply sampled blood TCRbeta repertoires from subjects exposed to, actively infected with, or recovered from COVID-19. The repertoires were released in a freely available public database meant as a resource for research on the immune response to SARS-CoV-2. The samples were drawn from two sources: the first 160 participants of the ongoing ImmuneRACE study, and over 950 subjects contributed by 6 global collaborators. The sample metadata nearly always contained a de-identified subject ID, COVID-19 status, age in years and sex. Where HLA class I and class II types were available, the types were taken from metadata supplied by the sample provider, not from assay-based typing. On the study overall, not on this receptor specifically: The quantity of clinical and demographic metadata differed by source and by participant and was supplied without curation.

Details on this clone: Its recognized antigen is unknown. One base away there is no much larger clone; base qualities are not given.

The immunoSEQ Assay, a bias-controlled multiplex PCR, was used to amplify TCRbeta CDR3 regions from genomic DNA. Under the source paper's analysis protocol: Within the assay, amplification of reference gene primers was used to estimate how many nucleated cells each sample contained. To quantify the absolute abundance of each unique TCRbeta CDR3 rearrangement, sequence reads were collapsed and filtered. For each sample, productive Simpson clonality was calculated by taking the square root of Simpson's diversity index across productive rearrangements. TCRdb provides this immuneACCESS table in a form limited to in-frame rearrangements. Some clones are lacking; in checked studies, under half of them reflect an unresolved V gene, and why the rest are absent is not known. Clonal size and the V and J genes are those of that table, whereas D and trimming came from the DNA. The sample has 120,000 or so clones on record, about 81% of them singletons. The top ten constitute approximately 3.9% of the sample.

Collaborating institutions collected whole blood in K2EDTA tubes following their own protocols. For TCRbeta analysis, collaborators shipped samples as frozen whole blood, isolated PBMCs, or DNA extracted from either of those sample types. CDR1 and CDR2 were assigned from the germline V gene as SGHNT and YENEEA. Its CDR3 holds 13 amino acids, cysteine through phenylalanine. Just the 39-base CDR3 DNA is kept, in frame starting at base 1. The germline ends are 13 bases apart after V is trimmed by 5 bases and J by 8 bases. In this chain, TRBV11-3 is recombined with TRBJ2-1, with TRBD2 tentatively as D gene (5 bases match). The sample was peripheral blood. The sequence came from a woman aged 45 to 65 with acute or convalescent COVID-19. CDR3 reads: CASSRGPGYEQFF. The DNA sequence is TGTGCCAGCAGCCGCGGGCCAGGCTATGAGCAGTTCTTC. The entire variable domain, with the stretches around the CDR3 drawn from the reference TRBV11-3 and TRBJ2-1 proteins, is EAGVVQSPRYKIIEKKQPVAFWCNPISGHNTLYWYLQNLGQGPELLIRYENEEAVDDSQLPKDRFSAERLKGVDSTLKIQPAELGDSAVYLCASSRGPGYEQFFGPGTRLTVL.